This entry lists 7 T cell receptor beta chains sequenced from one sample in a study of T cell repertoires in cytomegalovirus infection. What these receptors recognize is not known. Each CDR3 protein gets one entry after TCRdb re-called the reads with MiXCR. The data contain approximately 590,000 distinct CDR3 sequences, 40% of them singletons. Sequencing used cultured PBMCs, obtained from culture after CMV antigen stimulation. All receptors come from a human donor in good health (CMV status not recorded). Some clones in this sample may be carry-over from other donors' samples.

V usage is TRBV5-4 and J usage is TRBJ2-1; 10 nucleotides agree with TRBD1. Trimming removed 4 bases from V and 0 bases from J; junction bases left unmatched: 7. The CDR3 loop spans 17 amino acids. From germline, CDR1 is SGHNT and CDR2 YYREEE (reference sequence). The CDR3 loop reads CASSPGTGESSYNEQFF. As DNA, the CDR3 is TGTGCCAGCAGCCCGGGGACAGGGGAGAGCTCCTACAATGAGCAGTTCTTC. Full variable domain (rest looked up from reference TRBV5-4 and TRBJ2-1): ETGVTQSPTHLIKTRGQQVTLRCSSQSGHNTVSWYQQALGQGPQFIFQYYREEENGRGNFPPRFSGLQFPNYSSELNVNALELDDSALYLCASSPGTGESSYNEQFFGPGTRLTVL.

This chain connects TRBV19 to TRBJ2-7; D unresolved. From germline, CDR1 is LNHDA and CDR2 SQIVND (reference sequence). The ends were cut back, 3 bases at V and 9 bases at J, with 15 bases in the middle. The CDR3 has 13 residues. CDR3 in amino acids: CASSISSQRSQYF. The CDR3 region has the DNA TGTGCCAGTAGTATCTCTTCGCAGCGTTCGCAGTACTTC.

This clonotype was detected only a few times. The chain employs TRBV27 and TRBJ2-2; D not resolved. In germline, CDR1 is MNHEY, CDR2 SMNVEV (reference sequence). Trimming removed 5 bases from V and 5 bases from J, with 18 bases in between. This CDR3 is 16 amino acids long. The CDR3 here is CASSLLRVGGTGELFF. The CDR3 bases are TGTGCCAGCAGTCTCCTTCGTGTCGGTGGGACCGGGGAGCTGTTTTTT.

This clonotype was seen more than once but under ten times. The chain links TRBV7-2 to TRBJ2-7, with 7 nucleotides matching TRBD1. The ends lost 2 bases at V and 5 bases at J; junction bases unmatched: 15. Germline V lookup: CDR1 SGHTA, CDR2 FQGNSA. This CDR3 region has 17 residues. The CDR3 loop is CASSLSLATGAADEQYF. The DNA of the CDR3 is TGTGCCAGCAGCTTAAGTCTGGCAACAGGGGCTGCTGACGAGCAGTACTTC.

The chain joins TRBV7-2 to TRBJ1-1; TRBD1 matches 7 bases. This CDR3 has 13 amino acids. V lost 0 bases, J lost 8 bases, and 3 bases stayed unmatched. Germline V lookup: CDR1 SGHTA, CDR2 FQGNSA. The DNA for the CDR3 is TGTGCCAGCAGCTTAGCTCCGGGACAGGAAGCTTTCTTT. Translation: CASSLAPGQEAFF.

This clonotype was seen a handful of times. The rearrangement uses TRBV4-1 and TRBJ2-1; 10 bases match TRBD2. After removal of 1 base from V and 5 bases from J, the junction contained 14 bases not matched to a gene. CDR1 and CDR2 from the germline V gene are MGHRA and YSYEKL. The CDR3 runs 19 residues. CDR3: CASSQGRGSGGGRNNEQFF. CDR3 coding DNA: TGCGCCAGCAGCCAAGGGAGGGGAAGCGGGGGGGGGAGGAACAATGAGCAGTTCTTC.

The chain joins TRBV12-3 or TRBV12-4 to TRBJ2-3, with 10 bases fitting TRBD1. The CDR3 consists of 18 residues. Trimming took 5 bases from V and 5 from J; bases not matched to a gene: 16. This CDR3 reads CASSLKKLGTGAQDTQYF. The DNA for the CDR3 is TGTGCCAGCAGTCTTAAGAAACTCGGGACAGGGGCACAAGATACGCAGTATTTT.